Listed here are 24 T cell receptor beta chains from one sample, sequenced in a study of blood T cell repertoires in COVID-19 (dated by TCRdb to about 2020). Libraries were prepared through the immunoSEQ multiplex PCR assay. TCRdb holds this immuneACCESS table with in-frame rearrangements only. Some clones are missing; in checked studies, unresolved V genes explain under half, and the rest has no known cause. The sample has 170,000 or so clones on record, around 85% of them singletons. Roughly 6% of the sample rests with the top ten. Sequenced material: PBMCs or T cells enriched from blood (not recorded which). The receptor set was obtained from a man aged 35 to 55 who had recovered from COVID-19.

V and J are TRBV6-5 and TRBJ1-1, with 7 positions matching TRBD1. From germline, CDR1 is MNHEY and CDR2 SVGAGI. The CDR3 runs to 12 residues. Trimming removed 2 bases from V and 9 bases from J; junction bases left unmatched: 3. CDR3 DNA sequence: TGTGCCAGCAGTTACCCGGGACAGCAAGCTTTCTTT. This sequence encodes CASSYPGQQAFF.

In its sample, this clone was seen once. V usage is TRBV7-8 and J usage is TRBJ1-4; D is unclear. Looked up from germline, CDR1 is SGHVS and CDR2 is FQNEAQ. Trimming took 2 bases from V and 8 from J, leaving 18 bases between them. The CDR3 spans 16 residues. The CDR3 nucleotides are TGTGCCAGCAGCTTAAGATTTGCACAGAGAAACGAAAAACTGTTTTTT. Translated, it gives CASSLRFAQRNEKLFF. The full variable domain, completed using reference TRBV7-8 and TRBJ1-4, is GAGVSQSPRYKVAKRGQDVALRCDPISGHVSLFWYQQALGQGPEFLTYFQNEAQLDKSGLPSDRFFAERPEGSVSTLKIQRTQQEDSAVYLCASSLRFAQRNEKLFFGSGTQLSVL.

The chain is built from TRBV20-1 and TRBJ1-1; tentative D call: TRBD1 (6 bases). The V end was cut by 6 bases, the J end by 10 bases, with 9 bases between. Germline lookup yields CDR1 DFQATT and CDR2 SNEGSKA (reference sequence). This CDR3 region has 9 residues. In DNA form, the CDR3 reads TGCAGTGCCCCGACAGGAGCTTTCTTT. Protein product: CSAPTGAFF.

The chain is built from TRBV5-1 and TRBJ2-1; D might be TRBD1 (5 bases). This CDR3 has 13 residues. The V gene lost 5 bases and the J gene lost 4 bases, with 10 bases spanning the gap. Germline V lookup: CDR1 SGHRS, CDR2 YFSETQ. CDR3 sequence: CASSGAQYNEQFF. CDR3 coding DNA: TGCGCCAGCAGTGGGGCCCAATACAATGAGCAGTTCTTC.

The chain recombines TRBV5-6 with TRBJ2-4; 9 nucleotides match TRBD1. The CDR3 consists of 14 residues. The ends lost 4 bases at V and 8 bases at J; junction bases unmatched: 7. Germline values: CDR1 SGHDT, CDR2 YYEEEE. CDR3 in amino acids: CASSPGTGTDIQYF. The DNA of the CDR3 is TGTGCCAGCAGCCCCGGGACAGGGACGGACATTCAGTACTTC.

The chain carries TRBV11-1 and TRBJ2-1; 10 nucleotides match TRBD2. CDR1 is SGHAT and CDR2 is FQDESV in the germline V gene (reference sequence). Trimming removed 1 base from V and 4 bases from J; junction bases left unmatched: 1. There are 15 residues in the CDR3. CDR3 region: CASSLGAGGYNEQFF. In DNA form, the CDR3 reads TGTGCCAGCAGCTTAGGAGCGGGGGGGTACAATGAGCAGTTCTTC.

This chain connects TRBV24-1 to TRBJ1-2; D possibly corresponds to TRBD1 (5 bases). CDR1 is KGHDR and CDR2 is SFDVKD in the germline V gene. CDR3 length: 12 amino acids. Between the trimmed V and J ends, which lost 10 bases and 3 bases, there was a span of 11 bases. Written as DNA, the CDR3 is TGTGCCACGAGGGGACTGGACTATGGCTACACCTTC. Its protein is CATRGLDYGYTF.

The table lists this clone with a count of one. The chain couples TRBV9 to TRBJ1-5; perhaps TRBD1 as D (5 bases). The germline gives CDR1 SGDLS, CDR2 YYNGEE. This CDR3 spans 15 amino acids. Between the trimmed V and J ends, which lost 0 bases and 3 bases, there was a span of 10 bases. CDR3 coding DNA: TGTGCCAGCAGCGTAGGGGACTTAATCAATCAGCCCCAGCATTTT. It translates to CASSVGDLINQPQHF. Looking up the rest from reference TRBV9 and TRBJ1-5 gives the full variable domain: DSGVTQTPKHLITATGQRVTLRCSPRSGDLSVYWYQQSLDQGLQFLIQYYNGEERAKGNILERFSAQQFPDLHSELNLSSLELGDSALYFCASSVGDLINQPQHFGDGTRLSIL.

V and J are TRBV6-5 and TRBJ1-2; TRBD1 agrees at 10 bases. CDR1 MNHEY and CDR2 SVGAGI come from the germline V gene. The CDR3 has 14 residues. The V and J ends lost 2 bases and 6 bases, in that order; junction bases with no gene match: 3. CDR3 in amino acids: CASSYTGQGNGYTF. Here the CDR3 DNA reads TGTGCCAGCAGTTACACGGGACAGGGGAATGGCTACACCTTC.

The genes are TRBV27 and TRBJ1-4; 7 positions agree with TRBD1. The V gene end was trimmed by 6 bases and the J gene end by 7 bases; junction bases not matched to a gene: 8. Germline V gene lookup returns CDR1 MNHEY and CDR2 SMNVEV (reference sequence). CDR3 length: 14 residues. The CDR3 sequence is CASSLRGRGEKLFF. CDR3 bases: TGTGCCAGCAGCCTCAGGGGGAGAGGTGAAAAACTGTTTTTT.

The chain links TRBV7-9 to TRBJ1-4; 7 positions agree with TRBD1. The ends lost 5 bases at V and 6 bases at J; junction bases unmatched: 12. Germline assignment: CDR1 SEHNR and CDR2 FQNEAQ (reference sequence). This CDR3 has 16 amino acids. DNA of the CDR3: TGTGCCAGCAGCCCGGACTCCGGCGGGACAGATGAAAAACTGTTTTTT. Amino acids: CASSPDSGGTDEKLFF.

This clone occurred once. V and J are TRBV6-5 and TRBJ1-2; a possible D gene is TRBD1 (6 bases). Germline CDR1 reads MNHEY; CDR2 reads SVGAGI. The V end was cut by 4 bases, the J end by 5 bases, with 14 bases between. The CDR3 loop spans 14 amino acids. CDR3 loop: CASSSLRQEYGYTF. CDR3 nucleotides: TGTGCCAGCAGTTCCCTCCGACAGGAGTATGGCTACACCTTC.

The chain recombines TRBV6-5 with TRBJ2-2, with D possibly being TRBD2 (6 bases). V was shortened by 2 bases and J by 4 bases, with 8 bases between the two germline ends. This CDR3 region has 14 residues. Germline V CDR1 and CDR2: MNHEY, SVGAGI. DNA of the CDR3: TGTGCCAGCAGTTACCGGAGGGTCACCGGGGAGCTGTTTTTT. This translates into CASSYRRVTGELFF.

The rearrangement links TRBV6-5 to TRBJ1-2; D unclear. The CDR3 length is 13 residues. The V and J ends lost 3 bases and 3 bases respectively, with 8 bases between them. Germline values: CDR1 MNHEY, CDR2 SVGAGI. DNA of the CDR3: TGTGCCAGCAGTTATCTGGCGGACTATGGCTACACCTTC. The encoded protein is CASSYLADYGYTF.

V is TRBV7-8 and J is TRBJ2-1; a weak D match, TRBD2 (5 bases). Trimming took off 4 bases at V and 2 bases at J, with 12 bases between the two ends. This CDR3 is 15 amino acids long. Germline V gene data show CDR1 as SGHVS and CDR2 as FQNEAQ. The CDR3 region is CASSSVSGTYNEQFF. In DNA, the CDR3 is TGTGCCAGCAGCTCTGTCTCGGGAACCTACAATGAGCAGTTCTTC. Drawing the rest from reference TRBV7-8 and TRBJ2-1, the complete variable domain is GAGVSQSPRYKVAKRGQDVALRCDPISGHVSLFWYQQALGQGPEFLTYFQNEAQLDKSGLPSDRFFAERPEGSVSTLKIQRTQQEDSAVYLCASSSVSGTYNEQFFGPGTRLTVL.

V is TRBV5-1 and J is TRBJ1-1; 9 nucleotides match TRBD1. After removal of 0 bases from V and 0 bases from J, the junction contained 3 bases not matched to a gene. The CDR3 length is 16 residues. Germline CDR1 is SGHRS and CDR2 is YFSETQ. CDR3 residues: CASSLVGQGLNTEAFF. CDR3 nucleotide sequence: TGCGCCAGCAGCTTGGTAGGACAGGGGTTGAACACTGAAGCTTTCTTT.

The rearrangement joins TRBV4-1 to TRBJ1-2; possibly TRBD1 for D (6 bases). This CDR3 is 16 amino acids long. Germline CDR1 is MGHRA and CDR2 is YSYEKL. V lost 4 bases, J lost 7 bases, and 22 bases lay in between. The CDR3 nucleotides read TGCGCCAGCAGCCCCGTTTGGGTACAGGGAGCTACTGGCTACACCTTC. Translated: CASSPVWVQGATGYTF.

The V and J genes are TRBV19 and TRBJ1-5; D unresolved. The V end was cut by 2 bases, the J end by 5 bases, with 7 bases between. The CDR3 has 13 residues. In germline, CDR1 is LNHDA, CDR2 SQIVND (reference sequence). CDR3 loop: CASSIFFDQPQHF. CDR3 nucleotide sequence: TGTGCCAGTAGTATATTCTTTGATCAGCCCCAGCATTTT.

The chain links TRBV9 to TRBJ2-1; D not resolved. Germline values: CDR1 SGDLS, CDR2 YYNGEE. V was cut by 0 bases and J by 5 bases, with 9 bases left in between. The CDR3 covers 14 residues. CDR3 in amino acids: CASSVGRINNEQFF. The CDR3 bases are TGTGCCAGCAGCGTAGGGCGGATCAACAATGAGCAGTTCTTC.

The chain has TRBV11-2 and TRBJ1-2, with D tentatively TRBD1 (5 bases). This CDR3 has 13 residues. The V and J ends lost 3 bases and 4 bases respectively, with 9 bases between them. The germline gives CDR1 SGHAT, CDR2 FQNNGV. The CDR3 is CASSFSDSYGYTF. Written as DNA, the CDR3 is TGTGCCAGCAGCTTCTCCGACAGCTATGGCTACACCTTC. The full variable domain, rest sourced from reference TRBV11-2 and TRBJ1-2, is EAGVAQSPRYKIIEKRQSVAFWCNPISGHATLYWYQQILGQGPKLLIQFQNNGVVDDSQLPKDRFSAERLKGVDSTLKIQPAKLEDSAVYLCASSFSDSYGYTFGSGTRLTVV.

J is TRBJ2-4 and V is TRBV7-8; weak D call: TRBD1 (5 bases). CDR1 SGHVS and CDR2 FQNEAQ come from the germline V gene. CDR3 length: 17 residues. Trimming removed 4 bases from V and 3 bases from J, with 19 bases in between. The DNA of the CDR3 is TGTGCCAGCAGCTCCTCCCAGGGCCCGGAAGGCAAAAACATTCAGTACTTC. Its translation: CASSSSQGPEGKNIQYF.

The rearrangement links TRBV7-9 to TRBJ1-1, with 12 bases matching TRBD1. The V and J ends lost 8 bases and 6 bases, in that order; junction bases with no gene match: 10. The germline CDR1 and CDR2 sequences are SEHNR and FQNEAQ (reference sequence). The CDR3 is 15 residues long. CDR3 protein: CASGRDRGRIPEAFF. CDR3 nucleotides: TGTGCCAGCGGCCGGGACAGGGGGCGAATACCTGAAGCTTTCTTT.

The chain has TRBV28 and TRBJ2-7, with D perhaps matching TRBD1 (5 bases). The germline V gene encodes CDR1 MDHEN and CDR2 SYDVKM. The V end lost 6 bases, the J end lost 2 bases, and 20 bases lay between the germline ends. The CDR3 length is 16 residues. CDR3 sequence (DNA): TGTGCCAGCAGCCAACCCCGGCCAGGACATCCCTACGAGCAGTACTTC. It codes for CASSQPRPGHPYEQYF.

The gene calls are TRBV5-1 and TRBJ1-5; 7 nucleotides line up with TRBD1. The V gene end was trimmed by 0 bases and the J gene end by 4 bases; junction bases not matched to a gene: 4. From germline, CDR1 is SGHRS and CDR2 YFSETQ. The CDR3 runs to 15 residues. The chain's CDR3 is CASSLEGQKNQPQHF. CDR3 DNA sequence: TGCGCCAGCAGCTTGGAGGGACAGAAAAATCAGCCCCAGCATTTT.